These T cell receptor beta chains were read from a single sample in a study of CD8 T cell repertoires and HIV-1 epitope variants. For these receptors, no antigen is known. Using immunoSEQ multiplex PCR, the repertoire was profiled, and TCRdb retains in-frame clones only, with some absent. The sample contains thousands of clones, more than 65% of which appear only once. The specimen was cultured CD8+ T cells derived from PBMCs. The receptors shown here come from a male donor with HIV. Each CDR3 is given with its conserved first and last residue. D genes are given only for firm matches. Clone size appears in some rows only: once, few, many, or a class for an expanded clone.

TRBV28	.	TRBJ2-2	.	15	CASTPTVANTGELFF	TGTGCCAGCACCCCGACCGTTGCGAACACCGGGGAGCTGTTTTTT
TRBV7-9	.	TRBJ2-5	.	16	CASSLGYGQHQETQYF	TGTGCCAGCAGTTTAGGATACGGACAGCACCAAGAGACCCAGTACTTC
TRBV4-3	.	TRBJ2-2	.	16	CASSPMGHPNTGELFF	TGCGCCAGCAGCCCGATGGGACACCCGAACACCGGGGAGCTGTTTTTT
TRBV6-5	.	TRBJ2-1	TRBD2	15	CASSLAGSFNNEQFF	TGTGCCAGCAGTTTAGCGGGAAGTTTCAACAATGAGCAGTTCTTC
TRBV7-9	.	TRBJ1-1	.	13	CASSLSKNTEAFF	TGTGCCAGCAGCTTATCAAAGAACACTGAAGCTTTCTTT
TRBV5-1	.	TRBJ2-5	TRBD1	15	CASSSLPTGVETQYF	TGCGCCAGCAGTTCACTCCCGACAGGGGTAGAGACCCAGTACTTC
TRBV7-6	.	TRBJ1-4	.	16	CASSFSGANSNEKLFF	TGTGCCAGCAGCTTTTCCGGGGCCAACTCTAATGAAAAACTGTTTTTT
TRBV5-5	.	TRBJ2-3	.	15	CASSSTNPSTDTQYF	TGTGCCAGCAGCTCCACCAACCCTAGCACAGATACGCAGTATTTT
TRBV28	.	TRBJ2-7	TRBD2	13	CASSETSGYEQYF	TGTGCCAGCAGCGAGACTAGCGGCTACGAGCAGTACTTC
TRBV21-1	.	TRBJ1-1	.	21	CASRIQRRGQVPSRANTEAFF	TGTGCCAGCAGGATACAAAGGAGGGGACAGGTGCCATCCAGAGCGAACACTGAAGCTTTCTTT
TRBV7-9	.	TRBJ2-7	.	14	CASSPRGVLDEQYF	TGTGCCAGCAGCCCCAGAGGTGTCTTGGACGAGCAGTACTTC
TRBV5-2	.	TRBJ2-5	.	15	CASSSAGIDQETQYF	TGTGCCAGCAGCTCCGCCGGGATAGATCAAGAGACCCAGTACTTC
TRBV19	once	TRBJ1-1	TRBD1	16	CASSIDQRQGNTEAFF	TGTGCCAGTAGTATAGATCAGAGACAGGGGAATACTGAAGCTTTCTTT
TRBV28	.	TRBJ1-2	.	14	CASSFGQGYYGYTF	TGTGCCAGCAGTTTCGGTCAGGGGTACTATGGCTACACCTTC
TRBV28	.	TRBJ2-3	TRBD2	16	CASRPLAGPHTDTQYF	TGTGCCAGCAGACCACTAGCGGGGCCCCACACAGATACGCAGTATTTT
TRBV14	.	TRBJ2-7	.	12	CASSQETYEQYF	TGTGCCAGCAGCCAAGAGACCTACGAGCAGTACTTC
TRBV29-1	few	TRBJ2-7	TRBD1	15	CSVEVEGQGSNEQYF	TGCAGCGTTGAAGTTGAGGGACAGGGGTCGAACGAGCAGTACTTC
TRBV5-1	.	TRBJ2-3	TRBD1	14	CASQDRGLTDTQYF	TGCGCCAGCCAAGACAGGGGGCTCACAGATACGCAGTATTTT
TRBV9	.	TRBJ2-2	.	15	CASSGSGSPAGELFF	TGTGCCAGCAGCGGGAGCGGGTCCCCAGCCGGGGAGCTGTTTTTT
TRBV5-1	.	TRBJ2-2	.	12	CASSLVAGELFF	TGCGCCAGCAGCTTGGTGGCCGGGGAGCTGTTTTTT
TRBV5-1	.	TRBJ1-5	.	17	CASSPVPDIGRAQPQHF	TGCGCCAGCAGCCCGGTACCTGACATCGGGAGGGCTCAGCCCCAGCATTTT
TRBV5-4	.	TRBJ2-3	.	17	CASSLAVVAGSTDTQYF	TGTGCCAGCAGCTTAGCTGTGGTGGCAGGGAGCACAGATACGCAGTATTTT